This TCR beta chain comes out of a study of blood T cell repertoires in COVID-19. Turning to the study itself: COVID-19 samples from acute and convalescent phases originated in the United States, Italy and Spain. Sources were T cells, B-cell-depleted T cells, or PBMCs; the material itself was cDNA or gDNA.

Original data processing: Scientists estimated how many nucleated cells there were by amplifying reference gene primers. Measured with immunoSEQ multiplex PCR; TCRdb has only the in-frame clones, and not every one. Clone size and the V and J calls come from that table; the DNA yielded D and trimming. The sample includes 50,000 to 65,000 clones, around four fifths seen only once; the top ten take about 5.9%. Between the trimmed V and J ends, which lost 6 bases and 4 bases, there was a span of 13 bases. The CDR3 is made up of 13 amino acids. In germline, CDR1 is SGHDT, CDR2 YYEEEE. This TCR was sampled from a human donor in a cohort sampled during active COVID-19. The gene calls are TRBV5-6 and TRBJ1-2; maybe TRBD1 (6 bases). The material sequenced was peripheral blood. The CDR3, as DNA: TGTGCCAGCACTGCAGGGGCCCTCTATGGCTACACCTTC. Amino acid sequence: CASTAGALYGYTF.